This TCR beta chain comes out of a study of persistence of HIV-infected CD4 T cells. For the study at large: Donors had been on suppressive ART for a median of about 8 years. Up to about 200 mL blood was drawn at multiple time points; a couple of donors had single-time leukapheresis.

V gave up 3 bases and J gave up 6 bases; unmatched junction bases: 5. The germline V gene encodes CDR1 SGHDT and CDR2 YYEEEE. The CDR3 runs 13 residues. The stimulus was lysate of CMV-infected fibroblasts, around 11 ug/mL. Responding CD4+ T cells were sorted by upregulation of both CD40 ligand and CD69. For at least 4 years, plasma HIV-1 RNA was undetectable (<50 copies/mL). Comments on this clone: No antigen is known for it.

Study-wide points: Degenerate expanded CDR3beta sequences were enriched among CMV- and Gag-responding cells.

The libraries were made with immunoSEQ version 4 in survey mode. Method: immunoSEQ multiplex PCR; TCRdb's copy keeps in-frame clones and lacks some. Among approximately 20,000 clones listed, around 78% were seen once. The origin of this receptor is an adult man with HIV who was CMV-seropositive. This specimen was CD4+ T cells sorted from PBMCs after roughly 20-hour stimulation, taken from a patient who received antiretroviral therapy. The V call is TRBV5-6, the J call TRBJ1-2; 7 bases map to TRBD1. CDR3 loop: CASSYTGTDGYTF. CDR3 in DNA: TGTGCCAGCAGCTATACCGGGACAGATGGCTACACCTTC. Together with reference TRBV5-6 and TRBJ1-2, the CDR3 gives the full variable domain: DAGVTQSPTHLIKTRGQQVTLRCSPKSGHDTVSWYQQALGQGPQFIFQYYEEEERQRGNFPDRFSGHQFPNYSSELNVNALLLGDSALYLCASSYTGTDGYTFGSGTRLTVV.